The TCR beta chain under discussion was sequenced for a study of blood T cell repertoires in COVID-19. On the study more broadly: COVID-19 samples from acute and convalescent phases originated in the United States, Italy and Spain. PBMCs, B-cell-depleted T cells, or T cells provided the cDNA or gDNA that made up the material.

Original handling: It was from reference gene primer amplification that nucleated cell counts were estimated. The data were produced by immunoSEQ multiplex PCR, yet TCRdb's version contains in-frame clones alone and is incomplete. The V and J calls and clone size were taken over from that table, and D and trimming were inferred from the DNA. Among 50,000 to 65,000 clones listed, about 91% were seen once. The sequencing input was peripheral blood. This TCR was sampled from a man aged 55 to 70 with active COVID-19.

The CDR3 DNA reads as TGTGCCATCAGTGGAAGTGAAACAGGGGCGTCCACAGATACGCAGTATTTT. Translating it yields CAISGSETGASTDTQYF. V gene TRBV10-3 combines with J gene TRBJ2-3, with 7 bases that match TRBD1. Germline-derived CDR1 and CDR2 are ENHRY and SYGVKD. Losses at the gene ends were 4 bases for V and 2 bases for J; bases not matched to a gene: 12. The CDR3 is 17 residues long.